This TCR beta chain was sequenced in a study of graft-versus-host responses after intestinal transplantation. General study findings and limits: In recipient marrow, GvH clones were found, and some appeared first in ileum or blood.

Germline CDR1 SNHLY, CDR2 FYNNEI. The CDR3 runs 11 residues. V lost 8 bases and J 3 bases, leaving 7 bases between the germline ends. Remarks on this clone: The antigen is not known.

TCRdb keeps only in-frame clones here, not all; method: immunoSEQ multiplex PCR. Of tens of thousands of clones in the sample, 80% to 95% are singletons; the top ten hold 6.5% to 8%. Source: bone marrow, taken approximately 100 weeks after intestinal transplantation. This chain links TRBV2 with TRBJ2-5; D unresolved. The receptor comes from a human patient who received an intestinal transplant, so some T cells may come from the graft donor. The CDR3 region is CASDTEETQYF. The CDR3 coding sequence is TGTGCCAGCGACACCGAAGAGACCCAGTACTTC. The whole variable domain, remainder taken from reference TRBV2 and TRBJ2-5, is EPEVTQTPSHQVTQMGQEVILRCVPISNHLYFYWYRQILGQKVEFLVSFYNNEISEKSEIFDDQFSVERPDGSNFTLKIRSTKLEDSAMYFCASDTEETQYFGPGTRLLVL.